This T cell receptor (beta chain) was captured by sequencing in a study of T-cell reconstitution after alpha-beta-depleted transplantation in children. Study-wide results and limits: At one year after transplant, newly produced T cells mostly accounted for T-cell counts and diversity.

The V end was cut by 2 bases, the J end by 6 bases, with 8 bases between. Germline V gives CDR1 MNHEY, CDR2 SVGAGI. This CDR3 has 13 residues. This clonotype was seen only a few times. Its antigen is undetermined. TCRbeta library preparation incorporated unique molecular identifiers. One entry per CDR3 protein results from TCRdb running MiXCR on the PCR reads. The repertoire holds under 750,000 distinct CDR3 sequences, with around 23% as singletons. This chain uses TRBV6-5 with TRBJ1-5, with a possible D match to TRBD1 (6 bases). This receptor was identified in a boy under two years old who had a stem cell transplant for acute myeloid leukemia, so the T cells may come from the graft donor. The sample consisted of PBMCs, mostly from graft donor cells, taken 360 days after TCRalphabeta/CD19-depleted stem cell transplant. The chain's CDR3 is CASSYQGTQPQHF. DNA for the CDR3: TGTGCCAGCAGTTACCAGGGGACTCAGCCCCAGCATTTT.